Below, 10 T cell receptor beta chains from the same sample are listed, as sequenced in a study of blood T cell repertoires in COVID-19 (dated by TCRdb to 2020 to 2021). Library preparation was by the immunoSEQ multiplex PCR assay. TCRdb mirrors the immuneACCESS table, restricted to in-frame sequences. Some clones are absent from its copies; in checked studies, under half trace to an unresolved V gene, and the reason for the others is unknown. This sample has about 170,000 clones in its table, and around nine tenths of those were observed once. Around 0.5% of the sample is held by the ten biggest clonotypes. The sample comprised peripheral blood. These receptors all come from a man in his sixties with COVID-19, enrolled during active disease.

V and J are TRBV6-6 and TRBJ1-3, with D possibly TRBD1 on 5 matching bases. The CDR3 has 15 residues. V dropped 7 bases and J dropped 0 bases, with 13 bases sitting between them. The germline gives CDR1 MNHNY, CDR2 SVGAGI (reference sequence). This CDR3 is CASTSQGNSGNTIYF. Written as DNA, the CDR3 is TGTGCCAGCACCTCGCAGGGAAACTCTGGAAACACCATATATTTT.

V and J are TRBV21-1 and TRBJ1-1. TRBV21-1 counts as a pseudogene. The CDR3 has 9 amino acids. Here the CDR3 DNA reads TGTGCCAGCAGCAAGGAGAATACATTT. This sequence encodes CASSKENTF.

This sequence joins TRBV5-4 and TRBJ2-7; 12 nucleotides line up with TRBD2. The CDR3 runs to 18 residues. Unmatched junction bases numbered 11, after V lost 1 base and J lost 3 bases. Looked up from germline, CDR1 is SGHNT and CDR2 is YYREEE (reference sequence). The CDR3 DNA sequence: TGTGCCAGCAGCTTGACTAGCGGGGGGATTCGGCGGGGCTACGAGCAGTACTTC. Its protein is CASSLTSGGIRRGYEQYF.

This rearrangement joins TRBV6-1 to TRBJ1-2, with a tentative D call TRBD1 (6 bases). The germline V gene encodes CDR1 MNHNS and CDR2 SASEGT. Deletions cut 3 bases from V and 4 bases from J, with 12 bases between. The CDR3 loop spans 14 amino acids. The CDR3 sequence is CASSEARGRYGYTF. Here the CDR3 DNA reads TGTGCCAGCAGTGAGGCCAGGGGACGCTATGGCTACACCTTC.

CDR3 bases: TGTGCCAGCAGCTTAGGGGGAACAGGGGCTGGGGAAGCTTTCTTT. It codes for CASSLGGTGAGEAFF. V usage is TRBV7-2 and J usage is TRBJ1-1, with 7 bases aligning to TRBD1. V trimming: 1 base; J trimming: 8 bases; junction bases outside the gene matches: 10. This CDR3 region has 15 residues. Germline CDR1 and CDR2: SGHTA and FQGNSA.

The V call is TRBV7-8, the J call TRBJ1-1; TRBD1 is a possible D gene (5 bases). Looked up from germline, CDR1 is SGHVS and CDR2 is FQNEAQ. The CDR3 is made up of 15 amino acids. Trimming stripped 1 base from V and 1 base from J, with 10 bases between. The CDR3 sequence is CASSLVWGGNTEAFF. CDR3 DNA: TGTGCCAGCAGCTTAGTTTGGGGCGGGAACACTGAAGCTTTCTTT.

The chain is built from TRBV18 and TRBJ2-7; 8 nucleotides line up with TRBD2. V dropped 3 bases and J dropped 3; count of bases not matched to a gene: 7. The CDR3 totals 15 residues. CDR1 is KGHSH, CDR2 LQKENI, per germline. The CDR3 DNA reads TGTGCCAGCTCACCCCCTGCGGGAGGCCACTACGAGCAGTACTTC. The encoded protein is CASSPPAGGHYEQYF. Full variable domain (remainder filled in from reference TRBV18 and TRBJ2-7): NAGVMQNPRHLVRRRGQEARLRCSPMKGHSHVYWYRQLPEEGLKFMVYLQKENIIDESGMPKERFSAEFPKEGPSILRIQQVVRGDSAAYFCASSPPAGGHYEQYFGPGTRLTVT.

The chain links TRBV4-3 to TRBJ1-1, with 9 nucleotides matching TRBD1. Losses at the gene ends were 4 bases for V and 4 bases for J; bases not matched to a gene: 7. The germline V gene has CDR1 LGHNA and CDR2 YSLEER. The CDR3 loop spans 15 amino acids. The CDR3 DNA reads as TGCGCCAGCAGCCTACCGGGACAGGGTACCACTGAAGCTTTCTTT. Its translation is CASSLPGQGTTEAFF.

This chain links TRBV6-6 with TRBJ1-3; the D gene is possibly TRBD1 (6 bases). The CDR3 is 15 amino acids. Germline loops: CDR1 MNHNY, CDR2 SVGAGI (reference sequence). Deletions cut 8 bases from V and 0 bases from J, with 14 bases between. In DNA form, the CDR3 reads TGTGCCAGCTTCAGGGGTGGGGGCTCTGGAAACACCATATATTTT. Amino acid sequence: CASFRGGGSGNTIYF.

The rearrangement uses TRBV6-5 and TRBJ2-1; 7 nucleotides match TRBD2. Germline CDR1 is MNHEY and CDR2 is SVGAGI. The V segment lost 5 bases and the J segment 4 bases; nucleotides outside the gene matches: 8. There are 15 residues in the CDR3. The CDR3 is CASSPGGTTYNEQFF. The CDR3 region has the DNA TGTGCCAGCAGTCCCGGGGGGACCACTTACAATGAGCAGTTCTTC.